The 29 T cell receptor beta chains listed next were all sequenced from one sample in a study of Graves' ophthalmopathy and Graves' hyperthyroidism. Amplification of TCR beta CDR3 regions used RNA transcripts. The library came from an HTBI-primed first-round RT-PCR and a second-round multiplex PCR. In TCRdb, the multiplex PCR reads were re-called with MiXCR into one record per CDR3 protein. This table has a few hundred thousand distinct CDR3 sequences, roughly 17% appearing once. Specimen: peripheral blood. The receptors originated from an adult woman with stable Graves' hyperthyroidism.

This clonotype was seen repeatedly, ten times or more. This chain uses TRBV7-9 with TRBJ1-6, with D possibly being TRBD1 (5 bases). Germline V gene data show CDR1 as SEHNR and CDR2 as FQNEAQ (reference sequence). This CDR3 is 14 amino acids long. V shed 4 bases and J shed 13 bases, with 17 bases lying between them. The CDR3 sequence: CASSSWDSLIPLHF. The CDR3 DNA reads TGTGCCAGCAGCTCTTGGGACTCCTTAATCCCCCTCCACTTT.

This clonotype was picked up many times. V is TRBV12-3 or TRBV12-4 and J is TRBJ2-2, with TRBD2 as a possible D gene (5 bases). This CDR3 contains 14 residues. V lost 6 bases and J lost 5, with 13 bases in between. The CDR3 loop reads CASRSAATTGELFF. In nucleotides, the CDR3 is TGTGCCAGCAGATCAGCGGCGACAACCGGGGAGCTGTTTTTT.

The rearrangement links TRBV29-1 to TRBJ2-7; tentatively, D is TRBD1 (6 bases). V was trimmed by 4 bases and J by 0 bases, leaving 13 bases between them. CDR1 and CDR2 from the germline V gene are SQVTM and ANQGSEA. The CDR3 runs 14 residues. In DNA, the CDR3 is TGCAGCGTTGGTCTCACGGACAGCTCCTACGAGCAGTACTTC. It codes for CSVGLTDSSYEQYF.

This clonotype was seen repeatedly, ten times or more. The rearrangement uses TRBV6-2 or TRBV6-3 and TRBJ2-7; D is unresolved. Germline-derived CDR1 and CDR2 are MNHEY and SVGEGT. The length of the CDR3 is 13 residues. Trimming pared 4 bases from V and 2 bases from J, leaving 9 bases between. The CDR3 coding sequence is TGTGCCAGCAGTTCTCCCGGGCCCTACGAGCAGTACTTC. Amino acid sequence: CASSSPGPYEQYF.

This clonotype was detected ten times or more. V gene TRBV27 combines with J gene TRBJ2-5; no definite D call. V shed 8 bases and J shed 0 bases, with 16 bases lying between them. This CDR3 has 15 residues. Germline CDR1 and CDR2: MNHEY and SMNVEV (reference sequence). CDR3 sequence: CASRPDWWDQETQYF. The CDR3 DNA sequence: TGTGCCAGCCGACCCGACTGGTGGGACCAAGAGACCCAGTACTTC.

This clonotype turned up a few times. The chain is built from TRBV5-1 and TRBJ1-1; TRBD1 agrees at 8 bases. Germline loops: CDR1 SGHRS, CDR2 YFSETQ. This CDR3 spans 18 amino acids. With 4 bases clipped from V and 1 base from J, the junction kept 15 bases outside the gene matches. The DNA for the CDR3 is TGCGCCAGCAGCACATGGACAGGGCCCACTCTTCCGAACACTGAAGCTTTCTTT. It encodes CASSTWTGPTLPNTEAFF.

Many counts were recorded for this clonotype. The chain combines TRBV5-4 with TRBJ2-5; D call uncertain. Per the germline V gene, CDR1 is SGHNT and CDR2 is YYREEE (reference sequence). The V end lost 1 base, the J end lost 2 bases, and 9 bases lay between the germline ends. This CDR3 region has 14 residues. CDR3 in amino acids: CASSLPDGQETQYF. The CDR3 coding sequence is TGTGCCAGCAGCTTGCCCGACGGGCAAGAGACCCAGTACTTC.

This clonotype was picked up many times. This chain links TRBV6-5 with TRBJ2-7, with D tentatively TRBD1 or TRBD2 (6 bases each). The CDR3 has 15 residues. V lost 0 bases to trimming and J lost 7 bases, with 16 bases between them. Germline V lookup: CDR1 MNHEY, CDR2 SVGAGI. The CDR3 is CASSYSRGQVGEQYF. CDR3 in DNA: TGTGCCAGCAGTTACTCCCGGGGGCAGGTGGGGGAGCAGTACTTC.

The table lists this clonotype with many counts. The rearrangement uses TRBV11-1 and TRBJ1-1, with a tentative D call TRBD1 (6 bases). Per germline, CDR1 SGHAT and CDR2 FQDESV (reference sequence). V lost 1 base, J lost 4 bases, and 13 bases lay in between. CDR3 length: 15 amino acids. The CDR3 coding sequence is TGTGCCAGCAGCTTAGTTTCCAGGGGCGGCACTGAAGCTTTCTTT. Protein product: CASSLVSRGGTEAFF. The entire variable domain, with the rest obtained from reference TRBV11-1 and TRBJ1-1, is as follows: EAEVAQSPRYKITEKSQAVAFWCDPISGHATLYWYRQILGQGPELLVQFQDESVVDDSQLPKDRFSAERLKGVDSTLKIQPAELGDSAMYLCASSLVSRGGTEAFFGQGTRLTVV.

This clonotype was seen ten or more times. The rearrangement uses TRBV6-2 or TRBV6-3 and TRBJ2-7; 9 bases match TRBD2. Germline V gives CDR1 MNHEY, CDR2 SVGEGT. Losses at the gene ends were 2 bases for V and 3 bases for J; bases not matched to a gene: 5. The length of the CDR3 is 15 residues. CDR3 nucleotide sequence: TGTGCCAGCAGTTACCTGGGAGCGGGAGGCTACGAGCAGTACTTC. Amino acids: CASSYLGAGGYEQYF.

This clonotype was found a few times. The rearrangement joins TRBV3-1 to TRBJ1-1, with D perhaps matching TRBD1 (5 bases). CDR1 and CDR2 (germline): LGHDT, YNNKEL (reference sequence). Deletions cut 1 base from V and 1 base from J, with 16 bases between. The CDR3 contains 17 residues. The CDR3 sequence is CASSQVVFGGENTEAFF. CDR3 nucleotide sequence: TGTGCCAGCAGCCAAGTCGTATTTGGGGGGGAGAACACTGAAGCTTTCTTT. Looking up the rest from reference TRBV3-1 and TRBJ1-1 gives the full variable domain: DTAVSQTPKYLVTQMGNDKSIKCEQNLGHDTMYWYKQDSKKFLKIMFSYNNKELIINETVPNRFSPKSPDKAHLNLHINSLELGDSAVYFCASSQVVFGGENTEAFFGQGTRLTVV.

This rearrangement joins TRBV27 to TRBJ2-2; 7 bases line up with TRBD2. CDR3 length equals 15 residues. The V gene's germline CDR1 is MNHEY and CDR2 SMNVEV (reference sequence). Unmatched junction bases numbered 2, after V lost 1 base and J lost 3 bases. CDR3: CASSLWGGDTGELFF. CDR3 DNA: TGTGCCAGCAGTTTATGGGGGGGAGACACCGGGGAGCTGTTTTTT.

This clonotype was counted at least ten times. The V and J genes are TRBV19 and TRBJ2-7, with D maybe TRBD2 (7 bases). Germline CDR1 is LNHDA and CDR2 is SQIVND (reference sequence). V lost 4 bases and J 6 bases, leaving 16 bases between the germline ends. The CDR3 runs to 14 residues. The CDR3 DNA reads TGTGCCAGTAGTACAGTCGGACTAGGGGGCGAGCAGTACTTC. Translation: CASSTVGLGGEQYF.

This clonotype was found many times. The rearrangement joins TRBV4-3 to TRBJ1-6; D not resolved. The CDR3 runs to 17 residues. Germline CDR1 reads LGHNA; CDR2 reads YSLEER. The germline V and J ends were trimmed by 0 bases and 7 bases, with 16 bases remaining between them. The CDR3 nucleotides are TGCGCCAGCAGCCAAGATCCCAGTTGGGGAGGCAATTCACCCCTCCACTTT. Translating gives CASSQDPSWGGNSPLHF.

This clonotype was recorded once. This chain connects TRBV6-2 or TRBV6-3 to TRBJ2-7; TRBD2 matches 10 bases. CDR1 and CDR2 (germline): MNHEY, SVGEGT. The V gene end was trimmed by 2 bases and the J gene end by 4 bases; junction bases not matched to a gene: 14. CDR3 length equals 18 residues. Here the CDR3 reads CASSYKPSGSSPPYEQYF. The CDR3, as DNA: TGTGCCAGCAGTTACAAGCCTAGCGGGAGCTCCCCCCCATACGAGCAGTACTTC.

This clonotype has ten or more counts. V gene TRBV2 combines with J gene TRBJ2-7; 11 nucleotides align to TRBD2. The CDR3 is 15 residues long. V was pared by 4 bases and J by 3 bases, with 5 bases of the junction left unmatched. Per the germline V gene, CDR1 is SNHLY and CDR2 is FYNNEI. This chain's CDR3 is CASSAALAGVYEQYF. The CDR3 DNA sequence: TGTGCCAGCAGTGCGGCACTAGCGGGAGTCTACGAGCAGTACTTC. The complete variable domain, with remaining parts taken from reference TRBV2 and TRBJ2-7, reads EPEVTQTPSHQVTQMGQEVILRCVPISNHLYFYWYRQILGQKVEFLVSFYNNEISEKSEIFDDQFSVERPDGSNFTLKIRSTKLEDSAMYFCASSAALAGVYEQYFGPGTRLTVT.

For this clonotype: Just one base apart from a much larger clone, this may be a read error. The rearrangement uses TRBV6-4 and TRBJ2-2, with D perhaps assigned TRBD1 or TRBD2 (5 bases each). Germline CDR1 and CDR2: MRHNA and SNTAGT. Trimming removed 8 bases from V and 3 bases from J, with 16 bases in between. The CDR3 extends over 15 amino acids. CDR3 sequence: CASCSSLGDTGELFF. CDR3 sequence (DNA): TGTGCCAGCTGCTCCTCTTTGGGGGACACCGGGGAGCTGTTTTTT.

This clonotype came up many times. The V call is TRBV20-1, the J call TRBJ1-5; D is uncertain. The CDR3 is 14 amino acids. Germline CDR1 is DFQATT and CDR2 is SNEGSKA (reference sequence). The ends were cut back, 1 base at V and 4 bases at J, with 11 bases in the middle. The CDR3 DNA is TGCAGTGCTAGAGTGTCAGGTCGGAATCAGCCCCAGCATTTT. Its protein product is CSARVSGRNQPQHF.

The table lists this clonotype with many counts. This chain joins TRBV20-1 and TRBJ2-7; 7 bases line up with TRBD1. Germline CDR1 reads DFQATT; CDR2 reads SNEGSKA (reference sequence). Trimming at V came to 6 bases and at J to 6 bases, leaving 26 bases not matched to a gene. The CDR3 spans 18 residues. CDR3: CSANRDSPGVILVSEQYF. The CDR3 coding sequence is TGCAGTGCAAACCGGGACAGCCCGGGCGTTATACTAGTCTCCGAGCAGTACTTC.

The chain uses TRBV20-1 and TRBJ2-7, with 9 bases identical to TRBD2. CDR1 is DFQATT, CDR2 SNEGSKA, per germline (reference sequence). Trimming cost V 0 bases and J 7 bases; bases outside gene matches: 13. The CDR3 is 16 amino acids. The CDR3 region is CSARDLREGQAWEQYF. The CDR3 nucleotides are TGCAGTGCTAGAGATCTGCGGGAGGGCCAGGCGTGGGAGCAGTACTTC.

At least ten counts were recorded for this clonotype. The chain has TRBV20-1 and TRBJ2-7; 7 positions match TRBD1. Germline V gene data show CDR1 as DFQATT and CDR2 as SNEGSKA (reference sequence). The V gene end was trimmed by 3 bases and the J gene end by 3 bases; junction bases not matched to a gene: 8. The CDR3 is 14 residues long. The DNA for the CDR3 is TGCAGTGCTAGTGGGCAGGGGGATTTCTACGAGCAGTACTTC. It specifies CSASGQGDFYEQYF.

This clonotype has just a few counts. V usage is TRBV4-1 and J usage is TRBJ2-7; D gene ambiguous. The CDR3 has 15 amino acids. The V gene lost 4 bases and the J gene lost 2 bases, with 15 bases spanning the gap. CDR1 MGHRA and CDR2 YSYEKL come from the germline V gene. The CDR3 region is CASSRELAYTYEQYF. The CDR3 region has the DNA TGCGCCAGCAGCCGAGAATTAGCTTATACCTACGAGCAGTACTTC.

This clonotype was counted ten times or more. This chain links TRBV12-5 with TRBJ1-5; D possibly corresponds to TRBD1 (6 bases). Germline V gene sequence: CDR1 LGHNT, CDR2 FRNRAP. The V end was cut by 0 bases, the J end by 0 bases, with 18 bases between. The CDR3 length is 19 residues. The CDR3 loop reads CASGLVPKDRKYSNQPQHF. In DNA, the CDR3 is TGTGCTAGTGGTTTGGTACCGAAGGACAGAAAGTATAGCAATCAGCCCCAGCATTTT.

This clonotype was picked up many times. The rearrangement uses TRBV20-1 and TRBJ2-5; 10 nucleotides agree with TRBD2. The V gene's germline CDR1 is DFQATT and CDR2 SNEGSKA (reference sequence). The CDR3 is made up of 15 amino acids. V lost 3 bases to trimming and J lost 10 bases; unmatched junction nucleotides: 14. CDR3 in amino acids: CSASLAGAPPQSQYF. The CDR3 DNA is TGCAGTGCTAGCCTAGCGGGAGCGCCACCCCAAAGCCAGTACTTC.

This rearrangement joins TRBV6-2 or TRBV6-3 to TRBJ1-5; D is ambiguous. V lost 8 bases to trimming and J lost 1 base, with 9 bases between them. This CDR3 region has 13 residues. The germline CDR1 and CDR2 sequences are MNHEY and SVGEGT. The CDR3 sequence is CASEVDSNQPQHF. CDR3 in DNA: TGTGCCAGCGAGGTGGACAGCAATCAGCCCCAGCATTTT.

The gene calls are TRBV12-3 or TRBV12-4 and TRBJ1-5; no clear D gene. Trimming stripped 6 bases from V and 4 bases from J, with 13 bases between. There are 14 residues in the CDR3. DNA of the CDR3: TGTGCCAGCAGCCCCGGCGGGAGGAATCAGCCCCAGCATTTT. It specifies CASSPGGRNQPQHF.

Here the CDR3 reads CASLLGQAAGELFF. The CDR3 nucleotides are TGTGCCAGCCTTTTAGGACAGGCTGCCGGGGAGCTGTTTTTT. The chain has TRBV12-3 or TRBV12-4 and TRBJ2-2; TRBD1 matches at 7 bases. CDR3 length equals 14 residues. V trimming: 8 bases; J trimming: 6 bases; junction bases outside the gene matches: 9.

There are many counts of this clonotype. The V call is TRBV27, the J call TRBJ1-5; D gene uncertain. This CDR3 is built from 13 residues. Germline V lookup: CDR1 MNHEY, CDR2 SMNVEV (reference sequence). V lost 4 bases to trimming and J lost 3 bases, with 7 bases between them. CDR3 protein: CASSYRYNQPQHF. CDR3 nucleotides: TGTGCCAGCAGTTATAGATACAATCAGCCCCAGCATTTT.

The table lists this clonotype with many counts. The chain joins TRBV5-4 to TRBJ1-2; D is ambiguous. CDR3 size: 13 residues. With 4 bases removed from V and 4 bases from J, the gap between germline ends came to 11 bases. The germline V gene has CDR1 SGHNT and CDR2 YYREEE (reference sequence). The CDR3 protein is CASSQDGVYGYTF. CDR3 nucleotides: TGTGCCAGCAGCCAGGACGGAGTCTATGGCTACACCTTC.